The next 25 T cell receptor beta chains were all read from a single sample in a study of OX40 agonist ivuxolimab in advanced cancers. Measured with immunoSEQ multiplex PCR; TCRdb has only the in-frame clones, and not every one. The sample has 90,000 to 100,000 clones, about 90% seen once. Material: CD4+ or CD8+ T cells sorted from blood, obtained in a trial of the OX40 agonist ivuxolimab. These receptors came from an adult with an advanced solid tumor such as melanoma, head and neck, liver or kidney cancer.

The chain uses TRBV5-1 and TRBJ1-6; the match to TRBD1 covers 8 bases. This CDR3 is 16 amino acids long. Germline loops: CDR1 SGHRS, CDR2 YFSETQ. The junction had 8 bases not matched to a gene; V was cut back by 0 bases and J by 9 bases. The chain's CDR3 is CASSLVWTGLGSPLHF. The DNA of the CDR3 is TGCGCCAGCAGCTTGGTGTGGACAGGGTTGGGTTCACCCCTCCACTTT.

This chain connects TRBV15 to TRBJ2-7, with D uncertain. The V and J ends lost 1 base and 1 base respectively, with 8 bases between them. Germline CDR1 reads LNHNV; CDR2 reads YYDKDF (reference sequence). The CDR3 is 14 residues long. CDR3 coding DNA: TGTGCCACCAGCAGAGGGGCTATTTCCTACGAGCAGTACTTC. Translated: CATSRGAISYEQYF.

This clone came up once. The chain recombines TRBV28 with TRBJ2-5; possibly TRBD2 for D (7 bases). Germline V gene lookup returns CDR1 MDHEN and CDR2 SYDVKM. This CDR3 comprises 13 residues. Trimming removed 6 bases from V and 4 bases from J, with 12 bases in between. The CDR3 region is CASSRGGVETQYF. CDR3 bases: TGTGCCAGCAGCCGAGGGGGGGTAGAGACCCAGTACTTC.

This chain joins TRBV30 and TRBJ1-1, with D possibly being TRBD1 (6 bases). Germline V gene data show CDR1 as GTSNPN and CDR2 as SVGIG (reference sequence). V was pared by 2 bases and J by 1 base, with 14 bases between. There are 15 residues in the CDR3. CDR3 coding DNA: TGTGCCTGGAGTTCACGGACAGCTAGGAACACTGAAGCTTTCTTT. Amino acid sequence: CAWSSRTARNTEAFF.

The chain combines TRBV19 with TRBJ1-4; weak D call: TRBD1 (6 bases). V was trimmed by 4 bases and J by 7 bases, leaving 19 bases between them. The germline gives CDR1 LNHDA, CDR2 SQIVND (reference sequence). The CDR3 runs 16 residues. CDR3 bases: TGTGCCAGTAGTACGGGCCCTGGGGGGGCTCCTGAAAAACTGTTTTTT. It encodes CASSTGPGGAPEKLFF.

The CDR3: CASSLYLGQETQYF. In DNA form, the CDR3 reads TGTGCCAGCAGCTTGTATCTGGGTCAAGAGACCCAGTACTTC. V and J are TRBV5-8 and TRBJ2-5, with D hard to call. This CDR3 has 14 residues. Deletions cut 1 base from V and 2 bases from J, with 9 bases between. The V gene's germline CDR1 is SGHTS and CDR2 YDEGEE.

V is TRBV28 and J is TRBJ1-2; perhaps TRBD1 as D (5 bases). The CDR3 is 12 amino acids. The V end lost 5 bases, the J end lost 4 bases, and 8 bases lay between the germline ends. In germline, CDR1 is MDHEN, CDR2 SYDVKM. The CDR3 DNA sequence: TGTGCCAGCAGTAGACAGTCCTATGGCTACACCTTC. It codes for CASSRQSYGYTF.

The rearrangement uses TRBV10-1 and TRBJ2-4, with no clear D. There are 14 residues in the CDR3. V was shortened by 3 bases and J by 11 bases, with 17 bases between the two germline ends. The germline CDR1 and CDR2 sequences are WNHNN and SYGVQD (reference sequence). This chain's CDR3 is CASSEGSTHRVQYF. The DNA for the CDR3 is TGCGCCAGCAGTGAAGGTTCGACCCACCGAGTTCAGTACTTC.

The V gene is TRBV25-1, the J gene TRBJ1-6; maybe TRBD1 (5 bases). V was shortened by 2 bases and J by 7 bases, with 9 bases between the two germline ends. Germline V CDR1 and CDR2: MGHDK, SYGVNS. The CDR3 spans 14 residues. The CDR3 reads CASSEMGHNSPLHF. The CDR3 nucleotides are TGTGCCAGCAGTGAAATGGGGCACAATTCACCCCTCCACTTT.

This chain joins TRBV30 and TRBJ1-6; 7 bases are a match to TRBD1. The length of the CDR3 is 11 residues. From germline, CDR1 is GTSNPN and CDR2 SVGIG (reference sequence). DNA of the CDR3: TGTGCGCCGGGACAGACTTCACCCCTCCACTTT. Encoded protein: CAPGQTSPLHF.

The V call is TRBV19, the J call TRBJ2-2; TRBD1 is a possible D gene (6 bases). The CDR3 has 15 amino acids. V lost 7 bases to trimming and J lost 0 bases, with 12 bases between them. Germline CDR1 reads LNHDA; CDR2 reads SQIVND (reference sequence). The CDR3 bases are TGTGCCAGTACCACGACAGGATCGAACACCGGGGAGCTGTTTTTT. Its protein is CASTTTGSNTGELFF.

V is TRBV18 and J is TRBJ1-1; D unresolved. Germline V gene sequence: CDR1 KGHSH, CDR2 LQKENI. The V end lost 2 bases, the J end lost 1 base, and 8 bases lay between the germline ends. The CDR3 spans 14 residues. The CDR3 is CASSPGISNTEAFF. The CDR3, as DNA: TGTGCCAGCTCACCAGGAATTTCGAACACTGAAGCTTTCTTT.

This chain links TRBV28 with TRBJ2-5, with D perhaps being TRBD1 or TRBD2 (5 bases each). This CDR3 is built from 14 residues. Germline V gene lookup returns CDR1 MDHEN and CDR2 SYDVKM. Between the trimmed V and J ends, which lost 0 bases and 5 bases, there was a span of 10 bases. The DNA of the CDR3 is TGTGCCAGCAGTTTATGGGGCAGGGAGGAGACCCAGTACTTC. As protein: CASSLWGREETQYF. Based on the CDR3 plus reference TRBV28 and TRBJ2-5, the full variable domain is DVKVTQSSRYLVKRTGEKVFLECVQDMDHENMFWYRQDPGLGLRLIYFSYDVKMKEKGDIPEGYSVSREKKERFSLILESASTNQTSMYLCASSLWGREETQYFGPGTRLLVL.

The chain links TRBV5-1 to TRBJ1-1, with D perhaps matching TRBD1 (6 bases). Germline CDR1 and CDR2: SGHRS and YFSETQ. This CDR3 comprises 14 residues. V was trimmed by 1 base and J by 5 bases, leaving 12 bases between them. The chain's CDR3 is CASSLTGWETEAFF. The CDR3 nucleotides are TGCGCCAGCAGCTTGACAGGGTGGGAAACTGAAGCTTTCTTT.

J is TRBJ1-6 and V is TRBV7-9; D unclear. CDR1 SEHNR and CDR2 FQNEAQ come from the germline V gene (reference sequence). Trimming removed 1 base at V and 12 bases at J, with 10 bases between. This CDR3 is 13 amino acids long. DNA for the CDR3: TGTGCCAGCAGCTTAGGGGCCCCGGAACCCCTCCACTTT. Translating it yields CASSLGAPEPLHF.

The chain joins TRBV21-1 to TRBJ1-6; the listed D gene, TRBD1, was not tested against the DNA. TRBV21-1 is a known pseudogene. This CDR3 has 16 residues. The CDR3 here is CASSKGEQDRDSPLHF. The CDR3 region has the DNA TGTGCCAGCAGCAAGGGGGAACAGGACAGGGATTCACCCCTCCACTTT.

This sequence joins TRBV19 and TRBJ1-5, with a possible D match to TRBD1 (5 bases). The CDR3 sequence is 14 residues long. In germline, CDR1 is LNHDA, CDR2 SQIVND (reference sequence). V lost 7 bases and J lost 6, with 16 bases in between. The CDR3 nucleotides read TGTGCCAGTAAGACTCAGGGTTCCAGTCAGCCCCAGCATTTT. Protein sequence: CASKTQGSSQPQHF. The complete variable domain, with remaining parts taken from reference TRBV19 and TRBJ1-5, reads DGGITQSPKYLFRKEGQNVTLSCEQNLNHDAMYWYRQDPGQGLRLIYYSQIVNDFQKGDIAEGYSVSREKKESFPLTVTSAQKNPTAFYLCASKTQGSSQPQHFGDGTRLSIL.

The V call is TRBV2, the J call TRBJ2-1; D is possibly TRBD2 (6 bases). This CDR3 is 16 amino acids long. V was cut by 8 bases and J by 8 bases, with 25 bases left in between. CDR1 is SNHLY, CDR2 FYNNEI, per germline. CDR3 sequence: CASDFAGYSGTDEQFF. CDR3 in DNA: TGTGCCAGCGACTTTGCGGGGTACAGTGGGACTGATGAGCAGTTCTTC.

This clone has at least ten counts. CDR3 amino acids: CASEGRRNIQYF. In DNA form, the CDR3 reads TGTGCCAGCGAGGGTAGACGAAACATTCAGTACTTC. This chain connects TRBV7-9 to TRBJ2-4; D may be TRBD2 (5 bases). This CDR3 spans 12 amino acids. Per germline, CDR1 SEHNR and CDR2 FQNEAQ (reference sequence). Deletions cut 8 bases from V and 6 bases from J, with 11 bases between.

V and J are TRBV6-1 and TRBJ1-5; D remains ambiguous. With 3 bases removed from V and 0 bases from J, the gap between germline ends came to 12 bases. Per germline, CDR1 MNHNS and CDR2 SASEGT. There are 16 residues in the CDR3. CDR3 in amino acids: CASSEPSGNSNQPQHF. CDR3 coding DNA: TGTGCCAGCAGTGAGCCCTCGGGGAATAGCAATCAGCCCCAGCATTTT.

J is TRBJ1-1 and V is TRBV27; a weak D match, TRBD1 (5 bases). The CDR3 has 15 amino acids. V shed 6 bases and J shed 3 bases, with 17 bases lying between them. Germline values: CDR1 MNHEY, CDR2 SMNVEV (reference sequence). CDR3 nucleotide sequence: TGTGCCAGCAGGGACGGCTTGTCAGGGTACACTGAAGCTTTCTTT. Protein sequence: CASRDGLSGYTEAFF.

The chain uses TRBV19 and TRBJ2-2; no reliable D call. Germline CDR1 is LNHDA and CDR2 is SQIVND (reference sequence). This CDR3 comprises 16 residues. The V gene lost 3 bases and the J gene lost 4 bases, with 15 bases spanning the gap. The CDR3 is CASSISGFEGTGELFF. CDR3 bases: TGTGCCAGTAGTATCTCAGGATTTGAAGGCACCGGGGAGCTGTTTTTT.

This clone has a handful of counts. This chain connects TRBV7-3 to TRBJ2-3; D is possibly TRBD2 (5 bases). V was trimmed by 2 bases and J by 4 bases, leaving 7 bases between them. The CDR3 runs 13 residues. Germline CDR1 is SGHTA and CDR2 is FQGTGA. The CDR3 protein is CASSLDYADTQYF. The CDR3 DNA sequence: TGTGCCAGCAGCTTAGACTATGCAGATACGCAGTATTTT.

The CDR3 DNA sequence: TGTGCCAGCAGACTTGCGGGCGGAAACACCATATATTTT. This encodes CASRLAGGNTIYF. The gene calls are TRBV27 and TRBJ1-3, with D unclear. V gave up 6 bases and J gave up 4 bases, with 10 bases separating them. Germline CDR1 MNHEY, CDR2 SMNVEV (reference sequence). CDR3 size: 13 residues.

This clone occurred once. CDR3 residues: CASSVDPRSSYNSPLHF. DNA for the CDR3: TGTGCCAGTAGTGTCGATCCCCGGAGCTCCTATAATTCACCCCTCCACTTT. The V gene is TRBV19, the J gene TRBJ1-6; D is unclear. Per germline, CDR1 LNHDA and CDR2 SQIVND (reference sequence). The length of the CDR3 is 17 residues. The ends were cut back, 5 bases at V and 0 bases at J, with 14 bases in the middle. The full variable domain, with the rest looked up from reference TRBV19 and TRBJ1-6, is DGGITQSPKYLFRKEGQNVTLSCEQNLNHDAMYWYRQDPGQGLRLIYYSQIVNDFQKGDIAEGYSVSREKKESFPLTVTSAQKNPTAFYLCASSVDPRSSYNSPLHFGNGTRLTVT.